This TCR beta chain appears in the sequencing data of a study of T cell repertoires in cytomegalovirus infection (dated by TCRdb to the late 2010s). In terms of the full investigation: Alongside well-studied HLA-B-restricted epitopes, the peptide stimulations were aimed at recently identified HLA-C-restricted CMV epitopes, whose presentation resists viral immunomodulation. Donor HLA type was relevant to the analysis, because carriage of CMV infection together with the matching HLA type was indicated by public TCR beta signatures.

On this clonotype itself: Its target antigen remains unknown. This may stem from a read error, because a much larger clone lies one nucleotide away.

The V end gives up 10 bases and the J end 4 bases, leaving 13 bases in the junction not matched to a gene. The CDR3 runs 16 residues from the cysteine to the phenylalanine. The entry retains the CDR3 DNA only, 48 bases that are in frame from base 1. The germline V gene sets CDR1 to SGHTA and CDR2 to FQGNSA. The instrument was an Illumina HiSeq 1500. TCRdb ran its own pipeline on the public reads, namely fastp trimming at Q25 and MiXCR clone calling, and kept in-frame beta chains. Each entry merges the rows of one CDR3 protein and shows their most common DNA and genes. This sample holds 800,000 to 950,000 distinct CDR3 sequences; about 33% were observed only once. About an eighth of the sample rests with the top ten. Read against the paper, the sample's treatment or condition label means: in vitro stimulation with specific CMV peptide epitopes to enrich CMV-specific T cells. Broader findings and caveats from the paper: The ex vivo response was dominated by HLA-C-restricted CMV-specific TCR beta clonotypes, which also provided the single most frequent clonotype in two of eight donors. In both this cohort and an independent cohort of more than 350 donors, the cumulative frequency of public TCR beta family members distinguished carriers of CMV infection plus the relevant HLA type.

Material: cultured CD8+ T cells from PBMCs, obtained from culture after CMV antigen stimulation. This TCR derives from a human donor in good health (CMV status not recorded). Some clones in this sample may be carry-over from other donors' samples. The chain uses TRBV7-2 and TRBJ2-1, with 10 bases in between that match TRBD2. The DNA reads as follows: TGTGCCAACAGTGTCCATAGCGGGGGGCCATACAATGAGCAGTTCTTC. Translated, this gives CANSVHSGGPYNEQFF.